Reported below is one TCR beta chain. The data originate from a study of blood T cell repertoires in COVID-19. This CDR3 spans 17 amino acids. In germline, CDR1 is SGHNT, CDR2 YENEEA. The ends lost 1 base at V and 8 bases at J; junction bases unmatched: 9. Libraries were prepared by immunoSEQ multiplex PCR; TCRdb keeps only in-frame clonotypes and omits some of them. The sample holds about 140,000 clones; around 81% are singletons and the top ten take around 6.5%. The genes are TRBV11-3 and TRBJ2-1; 12 nucleotides line up with TRBD2. The clonotype originates from a woman aged 40 to 55 who had recovered from COVID-19. Sample: PBMCs or T cells enriched from blood (not recorded which). The CDR3: CASSLGRLAGVRDEQFF. CDR3 DNA sequence: TGTGCCAGCAGCTTAGGCCGACTAGCGGGAGTGAGGGATGAGCAGTTCTTC.